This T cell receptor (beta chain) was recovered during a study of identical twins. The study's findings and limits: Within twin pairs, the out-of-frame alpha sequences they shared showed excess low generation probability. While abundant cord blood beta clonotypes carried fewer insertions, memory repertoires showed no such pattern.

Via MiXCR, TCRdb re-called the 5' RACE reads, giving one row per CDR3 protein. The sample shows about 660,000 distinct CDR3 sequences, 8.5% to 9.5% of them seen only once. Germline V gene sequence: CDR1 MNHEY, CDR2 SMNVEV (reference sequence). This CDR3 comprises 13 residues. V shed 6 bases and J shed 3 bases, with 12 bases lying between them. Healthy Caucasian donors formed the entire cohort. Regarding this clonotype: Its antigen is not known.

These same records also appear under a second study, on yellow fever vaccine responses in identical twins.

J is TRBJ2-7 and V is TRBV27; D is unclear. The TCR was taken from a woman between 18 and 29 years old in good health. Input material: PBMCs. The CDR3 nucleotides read TGTGCCAGCAGCCAGCGACCAAACTACGAGCAGTACTTC. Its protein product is CASSQRPNYEQYF.